This T cell receptor (beta chain) was sequenced for a study of spatial heterogeneity in lung cancer. This clonotype was seen many times. The antigen remains unidentified. All TCR cDNA molecules were individually tagged with a unique molecular identifier. TCRdb re-analysed the 5' RACE reads in MiXCR, keeping a single row per CDR3 protein. The repertoire holds approximately 9,200 distinct CDR3 sequences, less than 6% seen once, with about an eighth in the top ten. General study points: The study estimated about 6.4% alpha and about 12% beta chain coverage of tumor T cells. Expanded alpha and beta TCR counts within tumors tracked tumor mutation counts.

V dropped 4 bases and J dropped 3 bases, with 6 bases sitting between them. This CDR3 contains 13 residues. The germline V gene has CDR1 KGHDR and CDR2 SFDVKD. Time point described: sample taken at primary tumor resection. Specimen: lung tumor tissue, collected at surgery. This receptor was obtained from a female donor with early-stage non-small cell lung cancer. The rearrangement links TRBV24-1 to TRBJ1-3; D uncertain. The CDR3 nucleotides are TGTGCCACCAGTGACCGATTTGGAAACACCATATATTTT. It encodes CATSDRFGNTIYF.